This T cell receptor (beta chain) came from a study of cytomegalovirus exposure and HLA in healthy donors. The study sampled nominally healthy donors, though unrecorded immune exposures were likely. V trimming: 3 bases; J trimming: 4 bases; junction bases outside the gene matches: 9. The length of the CDR3 is 16 residues. Per germline, CDR1 SGHAT and CDR2 FQNNGV. The study's findings and limits: Evidence from a later analysis indicated that most CMV-associated TCR beta chains looked HLA-restricted. An analysis that was carried out later associated 15,000 to 20,000 TCR beta sequences with HLA alleles at 0.05 false discovery rate. The study listed roughly 150 cytomegalovirus-associated TCR beta chains.

This clone has a handful of counts. The antigen is unknown. The study ran its PCR with 60 Vbeta and 13 Jbeta primers. Using immunoSEQ multiplex PCR, the repertoire was profiled, and TCRdb retains in-frame clones only, with some absent. The top ten hold about 1.5% of the sample, which has 95,000 to 150,000 clones, approximately 72% seen once. This receptor was taken from a man in his late teens or twenties in good health and CMV-seronegative. The sample comprised PBMCs. The chain uses TRBV11-2 and TRBJ1-5; 7 nucleotides agree with TRBD1. The CDR3 region is CASSLGDRAFNQPQHF. CDR3 bases: TGTGCCAGCAGCTTGGGGGACAGAGCTTTTAATCAGCCCCAGCATTTT.